This TCR beta chain was found in a study of Graves' ophthalmopathy and Graves' hyperthyroidism. For repertoire sequencing, the TCR beta CDR3 regions were amplified from RNA transcripts. HTBI primers primed a first-round RT-PCR, and a second-round multiplex PCR followed. TCRdb re-derived calls from the multiplex PCR reads in MiXCR, one entry per CDR3 protein. Of roughly 220,000 distinct CDR3 sequences in the sample, around 50% are singletons; the top ten hold around 47%. Germline CDR1 and CDR2: SQVTM and ANQGSEA. Trimming shortened V by 6 bases and J by 4 bases, and 12 bases separated the two germline ends. CDR3 length equals 12 residues. Notes on the study in general: Appearing in blood as well were most expanded thyroid clonotypes above 0.001 frequency. Researchers report that a 13-signature model separated ophthalmopathy from stable hyperthyroidism, posting around 86% sensitivity and 75% to 84% specificity.

About this clonotype itself: What it binds is unknown.

The sequence was collected from an adult man with Graves' ophthalmopathy. The specimen sequenced was peripheral blood. The rearrangement joins TRBV29-1 to TRBJ1-1, with D maybe TRBD1 (6 bases). CDR3 DNA: TGCAGCGTCCGAGGGGGGGCCACTGAAGCTTTCTTT. This encodes CSVRGGATEAFF. The full variable domain, rest sourced from reference TRBV29-1 and TRBJ1-1, is SAVISQKPSRDICQRGTSLTIQCQVDSQVTMMFWYRQQPGQSLTLIATANQGSEATYESGFVIDKFPISRPNLTFSTLTVSNMSPEDSSIYLCSVRGGATEAFFGQGTRLTVV.